A single sample is the source of the 5 T cell receptor beta chains below, sequenced in a study of early T cells in non-severe SARS-CoV-2 infection. In TCRdb, the 5' RACE reads were re-called with MiXCR into one record per CDR3 protein. Here the sample spans roughly 75,000 distinct CDR3 sequences, roughly 16% being singletons. Sequenced material: whole blood. These receptors were obtained from an adult who was a healthcare worker with PCR-confirmed SARS-CoV-2 infection or an uninfected control (not recorded which).

A few counts support this clonotype. The genes are TRBV29-1 and TRBJ2-7; TRBD2 agrees at 11 bases. Germline V lookup: CDR1 SQVTM, CDR2 ANQGSEA. This CDR3 region has 13 residues. The trim removed 5 bases at V and 4 bases at J, leaving 4 bases unmatched. The CDR3 here is CSVTSGSWYEQYF. Written as DNA, the CDR3 is TGCAGCGTTACTAGCGGGAGTTGGTACGAGCAGTACTTC.

The V call is TRBV28, the J call TRBJ2-5, with D perhaps TRBD1 or TRBD2 (5 bases each). V was shortened by 8 bases and J by 4 bases, with 17 bases between the two germline ends. This CDR3 has 14 amino acids. CDR1 MDHEN and CDR2 SYDVKM come from the germline V gene. The CDR3 nucleotides read TGTGCCAGCCGCGGTTCCCCGGGACGAGAGACCCAGTACTTC. As protein: CASRGSPGRETQYF. Based on the CDR3 plus reference TRBV28 and TRBJ2-5, the full variable domain is DVKVTQSSRYLVKRTGEKVFLECVQDMDHENMFWYRQDPGLGLRLIYFSYDVKMKEKGDIPEGYSVSREKKERFSLILESASTNQTSMYLCASRGSPGRETQYFGPGTRLLVL.

This clonotype was observed a few times. In nucleotides, the CDR3 is TGTGCCAGTAAGACCATGGGAGGAGGCACTGAAGCTTTCTTT. Protein: CASKTMGGGTEAFF. This chain joins TRBV19 and TRBJ1-1; D gene uncertain. Trimming left V 7 bases short and J 4 bases short, with 16 bases between. The CDR3 extends over 14 amino acids. Per germline, CDR1 LNHDA and CDR2 SQIVND (reference sequence). The complete variable domain, with remaining parts taken from reference TRBV19 and TRBJ1-1, reads DGGITQSPKYLFRKEGQNVTLSCEQNLNHDAMYWYRQDPGQGLRLIYYSQIVNDFQKGDIAEGYSVSREKKESFPLTVTSAQKNPTAFYLCASKTMGGGTEAFFGQGTRLTVV.

This rearrangement joins TRBV7-6 to TRBJ2-2; 9 positions match TRBD2. The germline CDR1 and CDR2 sequences are SGHVS and FNYEAQ. The CDR3 has 16 residues. V gave up 5 bases and J gave up 6 bases; unmatched junction bases: 10. Here the CDR3 DNA reads TGTGCCAGCAGCCCGCTTAGCGGGAGAACCTCCGGGGAGCTGTTTTTT. Translating gives CASSPLSGRTSGELFF.

The rearrangement joins TRBV6-5 to TRBJ2-7, with 8 bases aligning to TRBD1. V dropped 6 bases and J dropped 11; count of bases not matched to a gene: 3. Germline V gene lookup returns CDR1 MNHEY and CDR2 SVGAGI. The CDR3 loop spans 10 amino acids. The CDR3 region is CASRGQAEYF. DNA of the CDR3: TGTGCCAGCAGGGGACAGGCGGAGTACTTC.